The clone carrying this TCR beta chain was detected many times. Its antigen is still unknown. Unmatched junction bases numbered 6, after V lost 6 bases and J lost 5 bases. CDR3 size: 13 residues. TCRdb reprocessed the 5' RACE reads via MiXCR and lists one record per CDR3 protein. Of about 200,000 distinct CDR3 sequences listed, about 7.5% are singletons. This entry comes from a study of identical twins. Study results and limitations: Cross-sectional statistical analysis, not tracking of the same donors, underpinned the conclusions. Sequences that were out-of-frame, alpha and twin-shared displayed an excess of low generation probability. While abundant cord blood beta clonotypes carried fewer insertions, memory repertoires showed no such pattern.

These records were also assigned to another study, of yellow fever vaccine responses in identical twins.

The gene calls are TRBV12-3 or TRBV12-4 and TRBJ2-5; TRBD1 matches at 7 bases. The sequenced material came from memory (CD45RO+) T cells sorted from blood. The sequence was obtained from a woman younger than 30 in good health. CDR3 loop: CASSLTGVETQYF. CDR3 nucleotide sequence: TGTGCCAGCAGCCTAACAGGGGTTGAGACCCAGTACTTC.